Listed below are T cell receptor beta chains from one sample, sequenced in a study of T cells after yellow fever vaccination. TCRdb re-called the 5' RACE reads with MiXCR, one entry per CDR3 protein. The sample lists about 360,000 distinct CDR3 sequences; around 6.5% were seen once. The material was PBMCs, obtained 5 days after the yellow fever booster vaccination. The receptors were sampled from a man aged 25 to 40 who received the YFV17D yellow fever vaccine. Each CDR3 is given without its conserved first and last residue. Each record gives: CDR3 protein, CDR3 length, J gene, V gene.

CDR3: ASSSGGVGSQETQY
length: 14
J: TRBJ2-5
V: TRBV5-1

CDR3: SASGAPEHTYNEQF
length: 14
J: TRBJ2-1
V: TRBV20-1

CDR3: ASSPRQAQDEQY
length: 12
J: TRBJ2-7
V: TRBV5-1

CDR3: ASSVQGIDEQY
length: 11
J: TRBJ2-7
V: TRBV5-4

CDR3: ASSLANSGNEQF
length: 12
J: TRBJ2-1
V: TRBV5-1

CDR3: ASSLDLLRGLGYT
length: 13
J: TRBJ1-2
V: TRBV7-2

CDR3: ASGRSTGTSGMDEQF
length: 15
J: TRBJ2-1
V: TRBV6-1

CDR3: ASSQAQGNYGYT
length: 12
J: TRBJ1-2
V: TRBV4-3

CDR3: ASSPGLAGGYEQY
length: 13
J: TRBJ2-7
V: TRBV13

CDR3: ASSLSPPGQGFNEQF
length: 15
J: TRBJ2-1
V: TRBV27

CDR3: SARALPEGKNIQY
length: 13
J: TRBJ2-4
V: TRBV20-1

CDR3: ASVGEGATRAF
length: 11
J: TRBJ1-1
V: TRBV12-3/TRBV12-4

CDR3: SARSGIAGHRELF
length: 13
J: TRBJ2-2
V: TRBV20-1

CDR3: SASGGGSGGTDTQY
length: 14
J: TRBJ2-3
V: TRBV20-1

CDR3: ASIKSNTGELF
length: 11
J: TRBJ2-2
V: TRBV19

CDR3: ASSERTGGNEQY
length: 12
J: TRBJ2-7
V: TRBV9

CDR3: ASSPRRQGVTGELF
length: 14
J: TRBJ2-2
V: TRBV13

CDR3: ASSASMNTEAF
length: 11
J: TRBJ1-1
V: TRBV6-4

CDR3: ASSQIEGNGYT
length: 11
J: TRBJ1-2
V: TRBV3-1

CDR3: ASSLEIVGELF
length: 11
J: TRBJ2-2
V: TRBV11-3

CDR3: ASSQGGPSSSETQY
length: 14
J: TRBJ2-5
V: TRBV5-1

CDR3: SAGVAGGPVGTQY
length: 13
J: TRBJ2-5
V: TRBV20-1

CDR3: ASSPGTGGMNRLF
length: 13
J: TRBJ1-4
V: TRBV9

CDR3: ASSQGTGFFYEQY
length: 13
J: TRBJ2-7
V: TRBV11-2

CDR3: SARAGLNTEAF
length: 11
J: TRBJ1-1
V: TRBV20-1

CDR3: TSSQEMPREDTGELF
length: 15
J: TRBJ2-2
V: TRBV1

CDR3: ASSYQQARNTIY
length: 12
J: TRBJ1-3
V: TRBV5-5

CDR3: ASSGEIRCHY
length: 10
J: TRBJ2-7
V: TRBV2

CDR3: ASSGPVSHHTIY
length: 12
J: TRBJ1-3
V: TRBV28

CDR3: AISEPFIAGVTDTQY
length: 15
J: TRBJ2-3
V: TRBV10-3

CDR3: SATPPQAYEQY
length: 11
J: TRBJ2-7
V: TRBV20-1

CDR3: ASSQRGAYGQY
length: 11
J: TRBJ2-7
V: TRBV6-2/TRBV6-3

CDR3: ASSFRQAHEQY
length: 11
J: TRBJ2-7
V: TRBV12-3/TRBV12-4

CDR3: ASSPARGYGYT
length: 11
J: TRBJ1-2
V: TRBV6-1